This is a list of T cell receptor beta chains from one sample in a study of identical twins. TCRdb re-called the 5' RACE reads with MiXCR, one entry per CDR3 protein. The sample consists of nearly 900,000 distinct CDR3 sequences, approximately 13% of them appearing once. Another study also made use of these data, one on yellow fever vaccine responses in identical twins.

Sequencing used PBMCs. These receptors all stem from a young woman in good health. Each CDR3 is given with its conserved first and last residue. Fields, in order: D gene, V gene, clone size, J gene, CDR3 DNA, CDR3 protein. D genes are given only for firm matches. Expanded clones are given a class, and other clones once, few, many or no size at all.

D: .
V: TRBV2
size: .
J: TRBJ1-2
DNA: TGTGCCATCTCGACAGGATTTGATGGCTACACCTTC
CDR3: CAISTGFDGYTF

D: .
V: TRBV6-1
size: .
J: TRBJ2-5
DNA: TGTGCCAGCGCACGGGGTTGGGCGACGCAGGTCCAAGAGACCCAGTACTTC
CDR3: CASARGWATQVQETQYF

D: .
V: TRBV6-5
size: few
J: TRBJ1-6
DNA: TGTGCCAGCAGTTACTCGGTCCGGACAGTCGATTCACCCCTCCACTTT
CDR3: CASSYSVRTVDSPLHF

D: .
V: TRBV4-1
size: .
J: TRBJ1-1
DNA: TGCGCCAGCAGCCAACTCGTAGGGAATACTGAAGCTTTCTTT
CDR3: CASSQLVGNTEAFF

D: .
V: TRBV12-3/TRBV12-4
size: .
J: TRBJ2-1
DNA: TGTGCCAGCGTCGGGCCGAGACCCGTTGGGGTGGATGAGCAGTTCTTC
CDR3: CASVGPRPVGVDEQFF

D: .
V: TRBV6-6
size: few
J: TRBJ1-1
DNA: TGTGCCAGCCGCCTTCTGGACACTGAAGCTTTCTTT
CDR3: CASRLLDTEAFF

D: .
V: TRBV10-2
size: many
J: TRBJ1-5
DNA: TGCGCCAGCAGTAGGCAGGCGTTTCAGCCCCAGCATTTT
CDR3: CASSRQAFQPQHF

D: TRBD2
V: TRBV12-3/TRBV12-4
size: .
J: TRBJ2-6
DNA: TGTACCTGCAGTTTCCGGACTAGCGGGAGATCTGGGGCCAACGTCCTGACTTTC
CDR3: CTCSFRTSGRSGANVLTF

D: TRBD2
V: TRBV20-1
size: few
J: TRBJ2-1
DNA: TGCAGTGCTACAGGACTAGCGGGAGGGTTATCCAATGAGCAGTTCTTC
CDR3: CSATGLAGGLSNEQFF

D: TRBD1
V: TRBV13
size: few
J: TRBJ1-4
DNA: TGTGCCAGCAGCCGCGACCCAGAGGGGGCAAAGGAAAAACTGTTTTTT
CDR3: CASSRDPEGAKEKLFF

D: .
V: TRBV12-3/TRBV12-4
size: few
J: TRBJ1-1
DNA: TGTGCCAGCAGTCATGACCGGAGGCGCACTGAAGCTTTCTTT
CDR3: CASSHDRRRTEAFF

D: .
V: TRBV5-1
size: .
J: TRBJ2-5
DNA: TGCGCCAGCAGCTTGAGGATGGAGACCCAGTACTTC
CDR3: CASSLRMETQYF

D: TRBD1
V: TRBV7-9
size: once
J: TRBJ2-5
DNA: TGTGCCAGCAGCTTAGTACAGGGGTGGCGAGAGACCCAGTACTTC
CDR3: CASSLVQGWRETQYF

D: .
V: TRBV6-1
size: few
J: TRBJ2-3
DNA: TGTGCCAGCACGAGGGACGGTACAGATACGCAGTATTTT
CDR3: CASTRDGTDTQYF

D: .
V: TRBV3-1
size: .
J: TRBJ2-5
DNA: TGTGCCAGCAGCCAAGAAGGGGCCGGGACCGAAGAGACCCAGTACTTC
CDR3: CASSQEGAGTEETQYF

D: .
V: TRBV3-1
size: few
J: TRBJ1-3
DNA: TGTGCCAGCAGCCGGATAGAAGGGGCCCTCTCTGGAAACACCATATATTTT
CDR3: CASSRIEGALSGNTIYF

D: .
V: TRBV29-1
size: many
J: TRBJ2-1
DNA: TGCAGCGTTGATCGGGGTGAGCAGTTCTTC
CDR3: CSVDRGEQFF

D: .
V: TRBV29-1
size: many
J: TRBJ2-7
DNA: TGCAGCGTGTACGGGACGGATGGATGGGAGCAGTACTTC
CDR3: CSVYGTDGWEQYF

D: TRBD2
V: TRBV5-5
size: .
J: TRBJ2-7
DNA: TGTGCCAGCAGTATTACTAGCGGGTCCTCCTACGAGCAGTACTTC
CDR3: CASSITSGSSYEQYF

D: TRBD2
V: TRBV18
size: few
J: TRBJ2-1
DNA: TGTGCCAGCTCACCACGCTATAGCGGGAAGGGATTCAATGAGCAGTTCTTC
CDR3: CASSPRYSGKGFNEQFF

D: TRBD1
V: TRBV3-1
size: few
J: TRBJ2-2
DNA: TGTGCCAGCAGCCCAACGACAGGGACGAGCGGGGAGCTGTTTTTT
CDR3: CASSPTTGTSGELFF